A single sample gave rise to the 14 T cell receptor beta chains below, sequenced in a study of a mutant IDH1 vaccine in newly diagnosed glioma. Sequenced by immunoSEQ multiplex PCR; TCRdb stores in-frame clones only, minus some. This sample has roughly 38,000 clones, with about 80% found just once. These receptors' antigens are unknown. Time point here: week 47, end of study. The content of each vaccine dose was 300 ug of mutant IDH1 20-mer peptide, and topical imiquimod accompanied it. The sequences come from PBMCs, collected from a glioma patient whose treatment included an IDH1 peptide vaccine. The receptors derive from a young man with glioma. Some clones in this sample may be carry-over from other donors' samples.

The rearrangement uses TRBV4-3 and TRBJ1-2, with 12 bases identical to TRBD1. Germline-derived CDR1 and CDR2 are LGHNA and YSLEER. The CDR3 consists of 16 residues. V lost 4 bases and J lost 6; bases outside the gene matches: 9. Here the CDR3 reads CASSRVVGTGGHGYTF. Written as DNA, the CDR3 is TGCGCCAGCAGCCGCGTGGTAGGGACAGGGGGCCATGGCTACACCTTC.

The chain couples TRBV5-6 to TRBJ2-7, with 13 bases identical to TRBD2. The V gene's germline CDR1 is SGHDT and CDR2 YYEEEE. The CDR3 totals 15 residues. With 4 bases clipped from V and 4 bases from J, the junction kept 5 bases outside the gene matches. CDR3 amino acids: CASSLGTSGKYEQYF. CDR3 nucleotides: TGTGCCAGCAGCCTAGGGACTAGCGGGAAGTACGAGCAGTACTTC.

The chain couples TRBV6-5 to TRBJ2-7; D might be TRBD1 (5 bases). Between the trimmed V and J ends, which lost 0 bases and 3 bases, there was a span of 12 bases. Germline CDR1 reads MNHEY; CDR2 reads SVGAGI. The CDR3 spans 15 residues. Here the CDR3 reads CASSYSSDSFYEQYF. CDR3 nucleotide sequence: TGTGCCAGCAGTTACTCGAGCGACAGCTTCTACGAGCAGTACTTC.

The rearrangement joins TRBV19 to TRBJ2-5; the match to TRBD1 covers 11 bases. Germline trimming cut 3 bases from V and 5 bases from J; bases unmatched to any gene: 5. Germline V gives CDR1 LNHDA, CDR2 SQIVND (reference sequence). The CDR3 is 15 residues long. The CDR3 here is CASSIAWTGGETQYF. DNA of the CDR3: TGTGCCAGTAGTATCGCATGGACAGGGGGCGAGACCCAGTACTTC.

The chain recombines TRBV5-1 with TRBJ2-1, with D possibly TRBD1 on 5 matching bases. Trimming took off 0 bases at V and 4 bases at J, with 14 bases between the two ends. Germline CDR1 and CDR2: SGHRS and YFSETQ. The length of the CDR3 is 16 residues. CDR3 coding DNA: TGCGCCAGCAGCTTGGGCGGCAGGGTGGGGTACAATGAGCAGTTCTTC. This gives the protein CASSLGGRVGYNEQFF.

This clone was counted only a few times. The chain's CDR3 is CASSLYHYNEQFF. In nucleotides, the CDR3 is TGTGCCAGCAGCTTATATCACTACAATGAGCAGTTCTTC. V is TRBV11-2 and J is TRBJ2-1; no definite D call. CDR3 length: 13 residues. Trimming took off 2 bases at V and 3 bases at J, with 5 bases between the two ends. The germline CDR1 and CDR2 sequences are SGHAT and FQNNGV.

This clone has just a few counts. CDR3 sequence reads: CSAPTETEAFF. The CDR3 DNA is TGCAGTGCTCCGACAGAGACTGAAGCTTTCTTT. The rearrangement links TRBV20-1 to TRBJ1-1; a weak D match, TRBD1 (5 bases). CDR1 DFQATT and CDR2 SNEGSKA come from the germline V gene (reference sequence). CDR3 length equals 11 residues. Deletions cut 5 bases from V and 5 bases from J, with 9 bases between.

This clone has only a few counts. The V gene is TRBV30, the J gene TRBJ2-1, with D tentatively TRBD1 or TRBD2 (5 bases each). Germline-derived CDR1 and CDR2 are GTSNPN and SVGIG (reference sequence). The CDR3 is made up of 14 amino acids. Trimming shortened V by 4 bases and J by 5 bases, and 15 bases separated the two germline ends. This CDR3 reads CAWILEGLDNEQFF. CDR3 DNA: TGTGCCTGGATTCTCGAGGGGCTGGACAATGAGCAGTTCTTC.

This clone has more than one count but fewer than ten. The J gene is TRBJ1-1, the V gene TRBV19, with a weak D call TRBD1 (5 bases). The CDR3 has 15 amino acids. Germline V gene sequence: CDR1 LNHDA, CDR2 SQIVND (reference sequence). Deletions cut 0 bases from V and 1 base from J, with 9 bases between. The CDR3 spells CASSIDLGANTEAFF. As DNA, the CDR3 is TGTGCCAGTAGTATAGATCTCGGGGCGAACACTGAAGCTTTCTTT.

The chain links TRBV30 to TRBJ2-7; 8 nucleotides agree with TRBD2. V lost 1 base, J lost 0 bases, and 11 bases stayed unmatched. Germline lookup yields CDR1 GTSNPN and CDR2 SVGIG (reference sequence). There are 17 residues in the CDR3. The CDR3 spells CAWSDPPASGGSYEQYF. CDR3 sequence (DNA): TGTGCCTGGAGTGACCCCCCGGCCAGCGGGGGCTCCTACGAGCAGTACTTC.

There are a few counts of this clone. V and J are TRBV30 and TRBJ2-2, with D unresolved. The germline gives CDR1 GTSNPN, CDR2 SVGIG (reference sequence). The V and J ends lost 3 bases and 4 bases respectively, with 9 bases between them. CDR3 size: 13 residues. The DNA for the CDR3 is TGTGCCTGGAGCCCAGTGAGCACCGGGGAGCTGTTTTTT. Translating it yields CAWSPVSTGELFF.

This clone was seen only once. The chain recombines TRBV5-6 with TRBJ2-5; 11 bases align to TRBD2. V was pared by 4 bases and J by 2 bases, with 13 bases of the junction left unmatched. The CDR3 totals 18 residues. Germline V gene data show CDR1 as SGHDT and CDR2 as YYEEEE. The CDR3 reads CASSAWTSGSRGQETQYF. The CDR3 DNA reads as TGTGCCAGCAGCGCTTGGACTAGCGGGTCGAGGGGGCAAGAGACCCAGTACTTC. The whole variable domain, remainder taken from reference TRBV5-6 and TRBJ2-5, is DAGVTQSPTHLIKTRGQQVTLRCSPKSGHDTVSWYQQALGQGPQFIFQYYEEEERQRGNFPDRFSGHQFPNYSSELNVNALLLGDSALYLCASSAWTSGSRGQETQYFGPGTRLLVL.

The chain carries TRBV5-6 and TRBJ1-1, with TRBD1 matching over 8 bases. Germline-derived CDR1 and CDR2 are SGHDT and YYEEEE. The CDR3 is 15 amino acids. V shed 4 bases and J 0 bases; nucleotides not matched to a gene: 5. CDR3 nucleotide sequence: TGTGCCAGCAGCACTCGACAGGGGATGAACACTGAAGCTTTCTTT. Residues: CASSTRQGMNTEAFF.

This rearrangement joins TRBV5-1 to TRBJ1-5; 8 nucleotides agree with TRBD1. Germline CDR1 and CDR2: SGHRS and YFSETQ. This CDR3 spans 15 amino acids. With 4 bases clipped from V and 6 bases from J, the junction kept 9 bases outside the gene matches. Here the CDR3 DNA reads TGCGCCAGCAGCCTACAGGCAGGGGGCCTTCAGCCCCAGCATTTT. This sequence encodes CASSLQAGGLQPQHF. Combining the CDR3 with reference TRBV5-1 and TRBJ1-5 gives the whole variable domain KAGVTQTPRYLIKTRGQQVTLSCSPISGHRSVSWYQQTPGQGLQFLFEYFSETQRNKGNFPGRFSGRQFSNSRSEMNVSTLELGDSALYLCASSLQAGGLQPQHFGDGTRLSIL.